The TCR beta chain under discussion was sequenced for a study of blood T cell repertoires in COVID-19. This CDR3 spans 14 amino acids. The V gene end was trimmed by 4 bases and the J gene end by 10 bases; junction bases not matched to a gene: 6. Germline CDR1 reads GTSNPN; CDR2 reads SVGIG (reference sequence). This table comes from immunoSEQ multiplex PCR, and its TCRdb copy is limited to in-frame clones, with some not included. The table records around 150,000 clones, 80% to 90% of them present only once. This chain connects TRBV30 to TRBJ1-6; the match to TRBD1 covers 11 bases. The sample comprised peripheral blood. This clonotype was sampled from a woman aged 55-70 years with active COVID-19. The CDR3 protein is CAWNRDRGRSPLHF. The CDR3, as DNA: TGTGCCTGGAACCGGGACAGGGGGAGGTCACCCCTCCACTTT.